This T cell receptor beta chain was captured in a study of T cells in Graves' hyperthyroidism and ophthalmopathy. Per germline, CDR1 MDHEN and CDR2 SYDVKM. Trimming cost V 11 bases and J 7 bases; bases outside gene matches: 4. The CDR3 is made up of 12 amino acids. This clonotype was seen ten or more times. There were TCR beta CDR3 regions amplified from RNA transcripts. First-round RT-PCR targeting the TCR CDR3 was performed with the HTBI primer set. One entry per CDR3 protein results from TCRdb running MiXCR on the multiplex PCR reads. Among roughly 420,000 distinct CDR3 sequences listed, 15% to 18% were seen once.

The chain employs TRBV28 and TRBJ2-2, with 10 bases that match TRBD2. The sequenced sample consisted of blood. This sequence was found in a woman under 30 with Graves' hyperthyroidism. CDR3 bases: TGTGCCTCCAGCGGGGGGGTCGGGGAGCTGTTTTTT. It translates to CASSGGVGELFF. The variable domain in full, with the rest retrieved from reference TRBV28 and TRBJ2-2, is DVKVTQSSRYLVKRTGEKVFLECVQDMDHENMFWYRQDPGLGLRLIYFSYDVKMKEKGDIPEGYSVSREKKERFSLILESASTNQTSMYLCASSGGVGELFFGEGSRLTVL.